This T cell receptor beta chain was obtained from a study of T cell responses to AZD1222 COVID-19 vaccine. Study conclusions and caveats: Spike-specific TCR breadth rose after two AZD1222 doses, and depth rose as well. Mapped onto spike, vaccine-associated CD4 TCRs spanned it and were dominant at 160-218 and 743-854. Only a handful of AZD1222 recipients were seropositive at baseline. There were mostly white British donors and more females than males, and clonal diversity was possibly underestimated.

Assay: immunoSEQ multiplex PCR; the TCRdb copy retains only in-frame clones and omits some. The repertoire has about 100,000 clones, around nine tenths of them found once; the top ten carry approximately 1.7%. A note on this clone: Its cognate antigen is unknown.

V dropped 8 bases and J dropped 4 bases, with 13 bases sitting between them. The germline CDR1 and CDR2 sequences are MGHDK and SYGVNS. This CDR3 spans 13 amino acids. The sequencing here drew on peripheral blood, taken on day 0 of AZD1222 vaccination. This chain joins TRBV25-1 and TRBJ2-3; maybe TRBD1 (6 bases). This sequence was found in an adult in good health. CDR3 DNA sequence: TGTGCCAGCTCCAGGGGTTTGGCAGATACGCAGTATTTT. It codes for CASSRGLADTQYF.